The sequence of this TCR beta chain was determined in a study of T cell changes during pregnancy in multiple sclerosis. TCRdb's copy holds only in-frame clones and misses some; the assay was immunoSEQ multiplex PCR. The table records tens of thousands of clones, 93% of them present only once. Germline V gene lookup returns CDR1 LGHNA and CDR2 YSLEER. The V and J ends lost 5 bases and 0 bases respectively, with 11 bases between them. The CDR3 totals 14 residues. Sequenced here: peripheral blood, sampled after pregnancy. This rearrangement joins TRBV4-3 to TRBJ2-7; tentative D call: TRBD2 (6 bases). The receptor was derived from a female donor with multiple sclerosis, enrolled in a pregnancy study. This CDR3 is CASSSGSGSYEQYF. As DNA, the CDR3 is TGCGCCAGCAGCTCAGGTAGCGGCTCCTACGAGCAGTACTTC.